Each of the 4 T cell receptor beta chains below was sequenced from the same sample in a study of CD4 and CD8 cells across lung adenocarcinoma regions. TCRdb ran MiXCR on the PCR reads and lists one entry per CDR3 protein. The sample lists roughly 1,700 distinct CDR3 sequences; roughly half were seen once. Material: CD4+ T cells from the center of a lung tumor. Receptors originate from a female donor with lung adenocarcinoma. The CD4 and CD8 labels of this study may be unreliable.

The chain combines TRBV6-1 with TRBJ2-1; 13 bases map to TRBD2. The junction had 8 bases not matched to a gene; V was cut back by 6 bases and J by 0 bases. The germline V gene has CDR1 MNHNS and CDR2 SASEGT. The CDR3 is 18 residues long. The CDR3 bases are TGTGCCAGCAGCCACCCTGGGACTAGCGGGACCTCCTACAATGAGCAGTTCTTC. It translates to CASSHPGTSGTSYNEQFF.

The chain joins TRBV10-1 to TRBJ2-5, with 7 bases identical to TRBD1. The J call may be incorrect, as the DNA end agrees better with TRBJ2-7. CDR1 is WNHNN, CDR2 SYGVQD, per germline (reference sequence). CDR3 length: 14 residues. The CDR3 DNA is TGCGCCAGCAGTGAAGGGGGCGAAGGCTACGAGCAGTACTTC. Protein product: CASSEGGEGYEQYF.

By share, this clonotype counts as large. The chain is built from TRBV6-1 and TRBJ2-1; the match to TRBD2 covers 11 bases. Trimming took 6 bases from V and 9 from J; bases not matched to a gene: 13. This CDR3 contains 16 residues. Germline V gene lookup returns CDR1 MNHNS and CDR2 SASEGT. CDR3 sequence: CASSPTLAGEGCEQFF. The CDR3 DNA sequence: TGTGCCAGCAGCCCCACACTAGCGGGAGAAGGTTGTGAGCAGTTCTTC.

The chain has TRBV4-1 and TRBJ2-7; TRBD2 matches at 8 bases. Germline V CDR1 and CDR2: MGHRA, YSYEKL. The CDR3 has 14 amino acids. J lost 5 bases, V lost 0 bases, and 3 bases had no gene match. The CDR3 loop is CASSQEGTRNEQYF. In DNA, the CDR3 is TGCGCCAGCAGCCAAGAGGGGACTAGAAACGAGCAGTACTTC.